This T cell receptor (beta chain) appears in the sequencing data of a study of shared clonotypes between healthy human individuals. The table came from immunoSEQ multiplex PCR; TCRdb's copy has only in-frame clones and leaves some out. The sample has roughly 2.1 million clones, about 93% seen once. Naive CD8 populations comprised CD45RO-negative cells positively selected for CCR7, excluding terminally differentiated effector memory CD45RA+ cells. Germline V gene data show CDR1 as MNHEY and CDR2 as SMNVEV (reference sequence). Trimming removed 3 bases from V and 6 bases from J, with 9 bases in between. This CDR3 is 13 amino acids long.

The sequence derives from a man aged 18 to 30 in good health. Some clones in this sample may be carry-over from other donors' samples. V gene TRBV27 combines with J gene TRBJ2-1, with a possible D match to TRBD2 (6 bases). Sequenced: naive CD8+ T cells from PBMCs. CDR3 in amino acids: CASSFTSSNEQFF. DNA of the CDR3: TGTGCCAGCAGTTTTACTAGCAGCAATGAGCAGTTCTTC.